This T cell receptor (beta chain) was sequenced in a study of blood T cell repertoires in COVID-19 (dated by TCRdb to about 2020). For the study in its entirety: Samples from collaborators originated in the United States, Italy and Spain and spanned both the acute and convalescent phases of COVID-19. The material from the prospective study consisted of cDNA or gDNA derived from T cells, B-cell-depleted T cells, or PBMCs. Subjects who had been exposed to COVID-19, were actively infected with it, or had recovered from it provided the deeply sampled blood TCRbeta repertoires that made up the dataset. A freely available public database, intended as a resource for researchers studying the immune response to SARS-CoV-2, is where the repertoires were released. Samples came from the ongoing ImmuneRACE study (first 160 participants) plus 1,254 subjects from 6 global collaborators. Nearly every sample came with metadata listing a de-identified subject ID, COVID-19 status, age in years and sex. Where HLA class I and class II types were available, the types were taken from metadata supplied by the sample provider, not from assay-based typing.

Summary of the overall study and its limitations: Clinical and demographic metadata were provided uncurated, with the amount varying by source and participant.

In the prospective study, participants were roughly 18 to 95 years old, resided in 20 to 30 geographic areas of the United States, and were enrolled through a virtual design. To assign participants to cohorts, the prospective study relied on clinical history that participants themselves reported in a screening survey and a study questionnaire. Each participant in the prospective study had whole blood, serum and a nasopharyngeal or oropharyngeal swab collected by mobile phlebotomists. Over a roughly 2-month period, participants in the prospective study had the option of providing additional blood draws and questionnaires. Before DNA extraction, blood samples from the prospective study were shipped at room temperature or frozen. CDR1 and CDR2 (SQVTM, ANQGSEA) derive from the germline V gene. V lost 0 bases and J lost 4 bases; the stretch between them is 21 bases long. From its cysteine to its phenylalanine, the CDR3 spans 17 amino acids. Solely the CDR3 DNA is kept, with 51 bases framed from the first base.

About this clone: What this receptor recognizes is not known. Base qualities are not provided; no much larger clone lies one nucleotide away.

TCRbeta CDR3 regions were amplified from genomic DNA using the immunoSEQ Assay, a bias-controlled multiplex PCR. The original methods were these. The number of nucleated cells in each sample was estimated by amplification of reference gene primers within the assay. To quantify the absolute abundance of each unique TCRbeta CDR3 rearrangement, sequence reads were collapsed and filtered. For each sample, productive Simpson clonality was calculated as the square root of Simpson's diversity index over productive rearrangements. TCRdb stores this immuneACCESS table with in-frame sequences only. Part of the clones is absent; in the studies checked, under half of the shortfall reflects unresolved V genes, and no reason is known for the rest. The V and J calls and the clone size are those of that table, but D and trimming were determined from the DNA. The sample data list around 320,000 clones, and 90% of these were observed just once. The ten most abundant clones make up approximately 4% of the sample.

Sample: PBMCs or T cells enriched from blood (not recorded which). The sequence was collected from a woman aged 18-35 years with acute COVID-19. Recombination joined TRBV29-1 with TRBJ1-2; tentative D gene TRBD1, with 5 bases matching. The CDR3 corresponds to CSVEENHPARGTYGYTF. The sequenced DNA is TGCAGCGTTGAAGAAAACCACCCCGCTAGGGGCACCTATGGCTACACCTTC.